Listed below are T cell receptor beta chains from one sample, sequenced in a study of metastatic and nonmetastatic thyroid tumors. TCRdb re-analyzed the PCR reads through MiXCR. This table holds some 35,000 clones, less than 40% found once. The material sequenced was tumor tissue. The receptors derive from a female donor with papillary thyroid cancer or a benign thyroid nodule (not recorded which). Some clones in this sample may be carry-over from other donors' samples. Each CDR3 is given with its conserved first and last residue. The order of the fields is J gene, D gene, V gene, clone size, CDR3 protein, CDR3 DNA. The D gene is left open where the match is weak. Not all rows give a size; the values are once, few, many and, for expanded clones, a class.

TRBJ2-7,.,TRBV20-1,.,CSAETGGRGHEQYF,TGCAGTGCTGAAACTGGGGGCCGAGGGCACGAGCAGTACTTC
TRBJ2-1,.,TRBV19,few,CASSHTGTPWEQFF,TGTGCCAGTAGTCACACCGGGACTCCTTGGGAGCAGTTCTTC
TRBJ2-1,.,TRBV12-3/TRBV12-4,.,CASSYRGFNEQFF,TGTGCCAGCAGTTATAGAGGGTTCAATGAGCAGTTCTTC
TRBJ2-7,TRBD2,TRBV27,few,CASSRTSVYEQYF,TGTGCCAGCAGCCGAACTAGCGTCTACGAGCAGTACTTC
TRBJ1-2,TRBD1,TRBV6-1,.,CASRFTTGENYGYTF,TGTGCCAGCAGATTCACGACAGGGGAAAACTATGGCTACACCTTC
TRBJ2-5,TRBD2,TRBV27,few,CASSGGSKETQYF,TGTGCCAGCAGCGGGGGGAGTAAAGAGACCCAGTACTTC
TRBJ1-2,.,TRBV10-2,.,CASSGTTVYGYTF,TGCGCCAGCAGTGGGACGACAGTGTATGGCTACACCTTC
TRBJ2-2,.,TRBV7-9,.,CASSLAGPHTGELFF,TGTGCCAGCAGCTTAGCGGGACCTCACACCGGGGAGCTGTTTTTT
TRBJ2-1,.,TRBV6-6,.,CASSYLDENEQFF,TGTGCCAGCAGTTACCTAGATGAGAATGAGCAGTTCTTC
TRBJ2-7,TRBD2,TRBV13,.,CASGLAGVRWDYEQYF,TGTGCCAGCGGGCTAGCGGGAGTTCGGTGGGACTACGAGCAGTACTTC
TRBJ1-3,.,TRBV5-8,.,CASSLDRNTIYF,TGTGCCAGCAGCTTGGATAGAAACACCATATATTTT
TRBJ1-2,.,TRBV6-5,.,CASSYGRVRYGYTF,TGTGCCAGCAGTTACGGCAGGGTGCGCTATGGCTACACCTTC
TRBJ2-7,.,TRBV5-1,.,CASSWEAGYEQYF,TGCGCCAGCAGCTGGGAAGCAGGGTACGAGCAGTACTTC
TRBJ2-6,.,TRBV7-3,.,CASSLSGTALSGANVLTF,TGTGCCAGCAGCCTAAGTGGGACGGCCCTCTCTGGGGCCAACGTCCTGACTTTC
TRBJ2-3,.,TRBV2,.,CASSEDLSLTDTQYF,TGTGCCAGCAGTGAAGATTTGAGCCTCACAGATACGCAGTATTTT
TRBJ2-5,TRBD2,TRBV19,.,CASSNSGRATQYF,TGTGCCAGTAGTAATAGCGGGAGGGCGACCCAGTACTTC
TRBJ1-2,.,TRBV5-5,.,CASSARGAYGYTF,TGTGCCAGCAGCGCCAGGGGAGCCTATGGCTACACCTTC
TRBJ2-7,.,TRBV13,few,CASSSSRGYEQYF,TGTGCCAGCAGCTCCTCTCGGGGGTACGAGCAGTACTTC
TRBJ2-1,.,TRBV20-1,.,CSATGLRGHEQFF,TGCAGTGCAACAGGGCTTAGGGGCCATGAGCAGTTCTTC
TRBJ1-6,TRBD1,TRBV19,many,CASTPTGGRNSPLHF,TGTGCCAGTACCCCGACAGGGGGCAGAAATTCACCCCTCCACTTT
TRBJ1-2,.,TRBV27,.,CASSSQYSLSGDYGYTF,TGTGCCAGCAGTTCCCAGTACTCCTTATCAGGGGACTATGGCTACACCTTC
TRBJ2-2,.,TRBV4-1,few,CASSPLTGELFF,TGCGCCAGCAGCCCCCTCACCGGGGAGCTGTTTTTT
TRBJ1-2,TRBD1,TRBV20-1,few,CSAGKLDRTRVANYGYTF,TGCAGTGCTGGAAAGTTGGACAGGACTAGGGTCGCTAACTATGGCTACACCTTC
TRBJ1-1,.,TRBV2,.,CASKLGVYTEAFF,TGTGCCAGCAAGCTAGGGGTTTACACTGAAGCTTTCTTT
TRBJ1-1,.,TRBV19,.,CASSIAGVKNTEAFF,TGTGCCAGTAGTATCGCCGGAGTAAAGAACACTGAAGCTTTCTTT
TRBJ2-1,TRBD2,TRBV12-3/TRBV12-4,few,CASSLLTSGSRKGNEQFF,TGTGCCAGCAGTTTACTGACTAGCGGGAGTCGAAAGGGGAATGAGCAGTTCTTC
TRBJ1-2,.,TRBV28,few,CASSLSGSYGYTF,TGTGCCAGCAGTTTAAGCGGTTCATATGGCTACACCTTC
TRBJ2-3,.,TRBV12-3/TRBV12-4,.,CASSLGQDCTDTQYF,TGTGCCAGCAGTTTGGGGCAGGATTGCACAGATACGCAGTATTTT
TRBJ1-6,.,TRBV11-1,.,CASSLGGAGNSPLHF,TGTGCCAGCAGCTTAGGGGGGGCCGGGAATTCACCCCTCCACTTT
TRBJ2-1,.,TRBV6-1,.,CASKFGSREQFF,TGTGCCAGCAAATTTGGGAGTAGAGAGCAGTTCTTC
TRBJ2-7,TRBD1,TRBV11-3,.,CVSSPGQESHEQYF,TGTGTCAGCAGCCCGGGACAGGAATCCCACGAGCAGTACTTC
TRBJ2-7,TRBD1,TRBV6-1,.,CASSAQGASYEQYF,TGTGCCAGCAGTGCACAGGGGGCCTCCTACGAGCAGTACTTC
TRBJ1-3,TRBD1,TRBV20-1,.,CSAEGQGGNTIYF,TGCAGTGCTGAGGGACAGGGTGGAAACACCATATATTTT
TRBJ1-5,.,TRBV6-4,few,CASSEGNQPQHF,TGTGCCAGCAGTGAAGGCAATCAGCCCCAGCATTTT
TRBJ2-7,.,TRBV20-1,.,CSARYGHSAYEQYF,TGCAGTGCTAGATACGGGCATTCGGCCTACGAGCAGTACTTC
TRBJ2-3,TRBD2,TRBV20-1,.,CSASGLGTSTDTQYF,TGCAGTGCTAGCGGACTAGGCACTAGCACAGATACGCAGTATTTT
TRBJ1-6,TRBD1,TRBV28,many,CASSSRQGVFNSPLHF,TGTGCCAGCAGTTCACGCCAGGGGGTGTTTAATTCACCCCTCCACTTT
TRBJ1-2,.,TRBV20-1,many,CSARDSFFRLVGGGDLYGYTF,TGCAGTGCTAGAGATTCGTTTTTTCGGCTGGTGGGCGGGGGAGATCTCTATGGCTACACCTTC
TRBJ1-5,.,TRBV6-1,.,CASSEGTHQPQHF,TGTGCCAGCAGTGAAGGTACTCATCAGCCCCAGCATTTT
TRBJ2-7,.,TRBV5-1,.,CATAPGLPTYEQYF,TGCGCCACTGCACCAGGCTTACCTACCTACGAGCAGTACTTC
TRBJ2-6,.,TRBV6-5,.,CASSLEGSPGANVLTF,TGTGCCAGCAGCCTCGAGGGGTCCCCTGGGGCCAACGTCCTGACTTTC
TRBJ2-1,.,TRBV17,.,CASGPSGTSSYNEQFF,TGTGCCAGCGGACCTAGCGGAACGAGCTCCTACAATGAGCAGTTCTTC